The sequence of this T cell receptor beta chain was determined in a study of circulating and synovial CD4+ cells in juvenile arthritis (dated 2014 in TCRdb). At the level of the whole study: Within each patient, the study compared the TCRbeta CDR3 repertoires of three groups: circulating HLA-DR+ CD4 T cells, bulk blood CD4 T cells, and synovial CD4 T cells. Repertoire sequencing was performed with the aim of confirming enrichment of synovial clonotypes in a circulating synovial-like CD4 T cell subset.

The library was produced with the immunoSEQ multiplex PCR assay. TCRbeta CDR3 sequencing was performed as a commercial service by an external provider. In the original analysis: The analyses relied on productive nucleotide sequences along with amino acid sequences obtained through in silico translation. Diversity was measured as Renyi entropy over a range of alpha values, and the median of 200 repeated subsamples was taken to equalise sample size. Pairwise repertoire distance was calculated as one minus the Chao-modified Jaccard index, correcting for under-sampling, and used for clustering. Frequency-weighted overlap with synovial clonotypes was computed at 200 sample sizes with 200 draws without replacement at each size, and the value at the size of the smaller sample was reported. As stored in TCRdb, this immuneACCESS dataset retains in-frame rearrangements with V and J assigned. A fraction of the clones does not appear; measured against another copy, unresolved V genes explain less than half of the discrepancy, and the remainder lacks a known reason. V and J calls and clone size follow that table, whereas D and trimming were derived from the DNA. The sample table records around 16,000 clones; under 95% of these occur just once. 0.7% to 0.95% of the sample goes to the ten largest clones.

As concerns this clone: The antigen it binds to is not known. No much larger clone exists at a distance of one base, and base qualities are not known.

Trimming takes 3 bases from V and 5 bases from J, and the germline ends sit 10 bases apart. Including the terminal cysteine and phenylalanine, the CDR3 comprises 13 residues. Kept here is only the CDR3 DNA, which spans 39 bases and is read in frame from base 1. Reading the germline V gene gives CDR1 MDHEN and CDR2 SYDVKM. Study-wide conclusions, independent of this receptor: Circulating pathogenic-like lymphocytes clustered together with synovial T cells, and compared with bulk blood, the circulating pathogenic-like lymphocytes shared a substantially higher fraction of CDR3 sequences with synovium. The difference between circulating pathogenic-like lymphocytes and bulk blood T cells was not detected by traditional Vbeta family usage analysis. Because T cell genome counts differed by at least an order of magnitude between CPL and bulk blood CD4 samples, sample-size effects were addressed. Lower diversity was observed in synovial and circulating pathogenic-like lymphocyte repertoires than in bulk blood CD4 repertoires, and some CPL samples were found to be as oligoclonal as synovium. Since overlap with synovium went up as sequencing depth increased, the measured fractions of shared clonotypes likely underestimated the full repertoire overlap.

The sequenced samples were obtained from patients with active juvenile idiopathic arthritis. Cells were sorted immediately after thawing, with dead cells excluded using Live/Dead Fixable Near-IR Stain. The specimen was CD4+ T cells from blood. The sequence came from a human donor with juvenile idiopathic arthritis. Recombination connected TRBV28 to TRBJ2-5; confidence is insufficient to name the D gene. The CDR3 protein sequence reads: CASSFGGGETQYF. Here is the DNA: TGTGCCAGCAGTTTTGGCGGTGGGGAGACCCAGTACTTC. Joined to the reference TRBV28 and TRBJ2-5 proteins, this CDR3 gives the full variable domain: DVKVTQSSRYLVKRTGEKVFLECVQDMDHENMFWYRQDPGLGLRLIYFSYDVKMKEKGDIPEGYSVSREKKERFSLILESASTNQTSMYLCASSFGGGETQYFGPGTRLLVL.